Reported below is one T cell receptor beta chain. Which antigen it targets is not known. Base qualities were left out, and no much larger clone turns up one base away. The germline V gene (reference sequence) provides CDR1 MNHEY and CDR2 SMNVEV. V is cut by 4 bases and J by 2 bases, and the space between the germline ends is 17 bases. The CDR3 sequence holds 17 residues, the cysteine and phenylalanine included. The only DNA kept is the CDR3, 51 bases in frame from the first base. Each clonotype received, on average, approximately 9.9x coverage in deep resolution sequencing performed on a MiSeq, where the target depth lay between 1 in 1 million and 1 in 200,000 T cells. TCR beta libraries were generated with the immunoSEQ hsTCRB Kit. Processing in the source paper ran as follows. The data were analyzed with ImmunoSEQ Analyzer and ImmunoSEQ Data Assistant, and V, D and J gene assignments followed IMGT definitions. Clonality was computed as one minus normalized Shannon entropy of productive rearrangement frequencies, ranging from 0 to 1. Only overrepresented clonotypes making up at least 0.05% of the repertoire of each patient were included in the public clonotype analysis. About a dozen age-matched healthy donor repertoires from immuneACCESS served as clonality controls. In its TCRdb copy, this immuneACCESS table keeps in-frame sequences only and misses some clones. Where compared with another copy, unresolved V genes explain less than half of these, and the others have no known cause. V and J calls plus clone size are reproduced from that table; the DNA served to infer D and trimming. The sample data list more than 85,000 clones, and approximately 77% of these were observed just once. The ten largest clonotypes hold about 26% of the sample.

The intended sense of this specimen's time point label: approximately 25 months on ibrutinib. Around 2 micrograms of genomic DNA were extracted from cryopreserved PBMCs for TCR beta library preparation. High-throughput TCR beta sequencing was performed on longitudinal blood samples from CLL patients receiving ibrutinib monotherapy. The patients took part in an open-label, single-center phase 2 trial of ibrutinib monotherapy. The data are from a study of cytotoxic CD8 clonotypes in ibrutinib-treated CLL (dated by TCRdb to 2020 to 2022). For the study in its entirety: In this cohort, 15 patients were treatment-naive and fewer than 13 were relapsed/refractory, while roughly 18 had unmutated IGHV. Responses were partial in around 25 patients and complete in 2; after median approximately 67 months follow-up, 14 stayed in remission and roughly twelve progressed. Response samples were obtained after a median of approximately twelve months of treatment, with a range of roughly 6 to 40 months. An average of around 260,000 productive templates and approximately 91,000 productive rearrangements was obtained per sample. Of the 70 to 90 people in the trial, roughly 27 had longitudinal samples available. Cryopreserved peripheral blood mononuclear cells were obtained before treatment, at response, and at either sustained remission or disease progression. All remission and progressive disease samples were collected while patients were still receiving ibrutinib. General findings and caveats noted by the study authors: An increase in clonality was observed at ibrutinib response, with clonality remaining stable during sustained remission and falling back toward baseline at progression. Public clonotypes were found to be uncommon and were observed to contract or remain stable during treatment; the increase in clonality was shown to reflect expansion of private clonotypes at ibrutinib response. Baseline clonality was found to be higher than that of age-matched healthy donors and was strongly correlated with circulating CD8+ T-cell counts. Lymph node repertoires were not examined, and the timing of sampling was not matched between patients in sustained remission and those whose disease progressed.

Recombination linked TRBV27 to TRBJ2-2; the D gene assignment is ambiguous. The source was PBMCs, collected after 24 months of ibrutinib treatment. The TCR originated in a human donor with chronic lymphocytic leukemia. The DNA sequence is given as TGTGCCAGCAGTTCCTCGTGGCCAGGCCTTAACACCGGGGAGCTGTTTTTT. This is translated as CASSSSWPGLNTGELFF.